The rows below give T cell receptor beta chains drawn from one sample of a study of human T cells and chemical hapten exposure. One entry per CDR3 protein, called by TCRdb with MiXCR from the RACE reads. The sample holds 120,000 to 150,000 distinct CDR3 sequences; around 11% are singletons and the top ten take less than 1.5%. The input for sequencing was whole blood, taken in connection with sensitization to the hapten diphenylcyclopropenone (DPC). These TCRs come from a woman aged 45-65 years with alopecia areata. Some clones in this sample may be carry-over from other donors' samples. CDR3s leave out the opening cysteine and the closing phenylalanine or tryptophan. Size is omitted from some rows. Given values are once, few, many or a class for expanded clones.

-	12	TRBV5-1	ASSLAQPSNEQF
many	11	TRBV28	ASGDRVGQPQH
-	12	TRBV29-1	SARGGTSSYEQY
-	13	TRBV29-1	SVSGETAREETQY
-	11	TRBV3-1	ASSRGLAYEQY
-	10	TRBV10-2	ATMTEGTEAF
-	13	TRBV21-1	ASGWGTGPSDTQY
-	12	TRBV5-1	ASSWGGQNTEAF
-	13	TRBV4-3	ASSQWGLERNEQF
many	12	TRBV5-1	ASSPGQYQETQY
-	12	TRBV7-9	ASSKGTTTGTQY
few	14	TRBV5-8	ASSQGTMNVNYGYT
few	12	TRBV18	ASSPPGQGHEQY
many	15	TRBV14	ASSQEAGLAGLNEQF
-	13	TRBV20-1	SARDLLATAREQY
few	12	TRBV20-1	SASIGGEAGELF
-	11	TRBV7-2	ASSPDRGETQY
few	13	TRBV3-1	ASRARGGRLETQY
-	17	TRBV7-9	ASSSDRDPVASGYREQF
few	12	TRBV4-1	ASSQDLQVYEQY
-	11	TRBV20-1	SARRQGNQPQH
few	14	TRBV7-9	ASSRGTSGNTDTQY
few	13	TRBV3-1	ASSLTTGRLTEAF
few	17	TRBV7-3	ASSPSGTSGVSSYNEQF
few	13	TRBV4-1	ARRVRLGGTDTQY
many	10	TRBV27	ASSPSNQPQH
many	11	TRBV19	ASSLQGANEQF
-	13	TRBV28	ASNPMEGGSTEAF
few	12	TRBV11-2	ASSPTRVNTEAF
-	14	TRBV28	ASSPSGTLYQETQY
many	14	TRBV15	ATSRERQGASYEQY
-	12	TRBV20-1	SARTVQGTDTQY
many	12	TRBV7-9	ASSLTGGSDTQY
-	14	TRBV7-8	ASSHRGQTGTDTQY
few	14	TRBV6-2/TRBV6-3	ASSRRGEGPDNEQF
many	13	TRBV7-9	ASSLGAGGNQPQH
few	17	TRBV28	ASSLGLAGGLSSYNEQF
-	16	TRBV19	ASSPLAGGPGSYNEQF
many	13	TRBV24-1	ATSDPALGADTQY
-	13	TRBV12-3/TRBV12-4	ASSFGAGSTYEQY
few	13	TRBV7-2	ASSPGNGVGDTQY
many	10	TRBV19	ASSIRGEKLF
many	9	TRBV10-3	AISETYEQY
few	10	TRBV12-3/TRBV12-4	ASSPPLNEQL
-	15	TRBV7-2	ASSTGTSGRASYEQY
many	14	TRBV18	ASSPRITGGQETQY
many	13	TRBV7-2	ASSLERGRRETQY
-	13	TRBV12-3/TRBV12-4	ASSSGQNPGGTQY
-	12	TRBV29-1	SVEDWGRRYGYT
-	13	TRBV6-6	ASTQALGSTDTQY
few	11	TRBV20-1	SATLGGSQPQH
many	11	TRBV29-1	SVTGHLNTEAF
-	11	TRBV5-6	ASFGRANYGYT